The 10 T cell receptor beta chains below were found in one sample sequenced in a study of technical replicates of blood from several donors. TCRdb keeps only in-frame clones here, not all; method: immunoSEQ multiplex PCR. The sample contains almost 90,000 clones, over 90% of which appear only once. Sequenced material: T cells isolated from PBMCs. Source of these receptors: a human donor in good health.

V usage is TRBV18 and J usage is TRBJ2-7; a possible D gene is TRBD1 (6 bases). Germline CDR1 and CDR2: KGHSH and LQKENI. The CDR3 length is 13 residues. The V and J ends lost 3 bases and 3 bases respectively, with 9 bases between them. The CDR3 loop is CASSPPQGYEQYF. The DNA of the CDR3 is TGTGCCAGCTCACCCCCACAGGGCTACGAGCAGTACTTC.

The chain combines TRBV6-1 with TRBJ1-1; D gene ambiguous. CDR1 is MNHNS, CDR2 SASEGT, per germline. Trimming took 2 bases from V and 0 from J, leaving 22 bases between them. The length of the CDR3 is 19 residues. DNA of the CDR3: TGTGCCAGCAGTGAACCCCCGGAGTGGGAGGGATACATGAACACTGAAGCTTTCTTT. This encodes CASSEPPEWEGYMNTEAFF.

The chain uses TRBV14 and TRBJ2-1, with TRBD2 identical over 13 bases. The J segment lost 4 bases and the V segment lost 0 bases, leaving 12 bases of the junction unmatched. The CDR3 sequence is 20 residues long. Per germline, CDR1 SGHDN and CDR2 FVKESK. The CDR3: CASSQDPHRLAGGKYNEQFF. CDR3 sequence (DNA): TGTGCCAGCAGCCAAGATCCCCACCGACTAGCGGGAGGTAAATACAATGAGCAGTTCTTC.

The chain carries TRBV18 and TRBJ2-3; TRBD1 aligns across 9 bases. The CDR3 extends over 16 amino acids. CDR1 and CDR2 (germline): KGHSH, LQKENI. V was pared by 2 bases and J by 4 bases, with 7 bases of the junction left unmatched. CDR3 sequence: CASSPSYRGRPDTQYF. CDR3 bases: TGTGCCAGCTCACCATCGTACAGGGGGCGTCCAGATACGCAGTATTTT.

The V call is TRBV5-1, the J call TRBJ2-1; maybe TRBD2 (6 bases). Trimming shortened V by 1 base and J by 6 bases, and 8 bases separated the two germline ends. This CDR3 is 13 amino acids long. Germline CDR1 is SGHRS and CDR2 is YFSETQ. CDR3 amino acids: CASSLRGFNEQFF. The CDR3 nucleotides are TGCGCCAGCAGCTTGCGGGGGTTCAATGAGCAGTTCTTC.

The chain combines TRBV5-4 with TRBJ2-5; 11 bases fit TRBD1. V gave up 3 bases and J gave up 5 bases; unmatched junction bases: 9. CDR1 and CDR2 (germline): SGHNT, YYREEE (reference sequence). The CDR3 covers 16 residues. The CDR3 DNA sequence: TGTGCCAGCAGCTCCCCCGGACAGGGGGCGCGGGAGACCCAGTACTTC. It encodes CASSSPGQGARETQYF. The entire variable domain, with the rest obtained from reference TRBV5-4 and TRBJ2-5, is as follows: ETGVTQSPTHLIKTRGQQVTLRCSSQSGHNTVSWYQQALGQGPQFIFQYYREEENGRGNFPPRFSGLQFPNYSSELNVNALELDDSALYLCASSSPGQGARETQYFGPGTRLLVL.

This chain joins TRBV4-2 and TRBJ2-1, with 11 bases fitting TRBD2. V was pared by 1 base and J by 4 bases, with 9 bases of the junction left unmatched. Germline assignment: CDR1 LGHNA and CDR2 YNFKEQ. The CDR3 extends over 18 amino acids. The CDR3 is CASSQVPAGTSGYNEQFF. The CDR3 region has the DNA TGTGCCAGCAGCCAAGTTCCTGCCGGGACTAGCGGTTACAATGAGCAGTTCTTC.

The chain recombines TRBV30 with TRBJ2-6; TRBD1 matches 7 bases. V gave up 4 bases and J gave up 3 bases; unmatched junction bases: 6. Germline CDR1 is GTSNPN and CDR2 is SVGIG (reference sequence). There are 15 residues in the CDR3. CDR3 sequence: CAWTQGGFGANVLTF. The CDR3 DNA reads TGTGCCTGGACCCAAGGGGGCTTTGGGGCCAACGTCCTGACTTTC.

The gene calls are TRBV5-1 and TRBJ2-5; 7 nucleotides align to TRBD2. This CDR3 is 13 amino acids long. The germline V gene encodes CDR1 SGHRS and CDR2 YFSETQ. Germline trimming cut 4 bases from V and 2 bases from J; bases unmatched to any gene: 2. The CDR3 loop is CASSAGGQETQYF. For the CDR3, the DNA is TGCGCCAGCAGCGCCGGGGGGCAAGAGACCCAGTACTTC.

The chain uses TRBV13 and TRBJ2-1; D call uncertain. This CDR3 contains 11 residues. Germline assignment: CDR1 PRHDT and CDR2 FYEKMQ (reference sequence). V shed 3 bases and J shed 8 bases, with 5 bases lying between them. The CDR3 bases are TGTGCCAGCAGCTTTACGGATGAGCAGTTCTTC. This sequence encodes CASSFTDEQFF. Complete variable domain (other parts from reference TRBV13 and TRBJ2-1): AAGVIQSPRHLIKEKRETATLKCYPIPRHDTVYWYQQGPGQDPQFLISFYEKMQSDKGSIPDRFSAQQFSDYHSELNMSSLELGDSALYFCASSFTDEQFFGPGTRLTVL.